These 11 T cell receptor beta chains originate from one sample sequenced in a study of cytomegalovirus exposure and HLA in healthy donors. Profiling relied on immunoSEQ multiplex PCR, and the TCRdb table lists in-frame clones only, not all of them. The sample includes around 150,000 clones, 85% of them seen just once. The sequenced sample consisted of PBMCs. The receptor source for this set is a man under 40 in good health and CMV-seropositive.

The sample holds a few counts of this clone. The genes are TRBV11-3 and TRBJ2-7, with 12 bases that match TRBD1. V dropped 5 bases and J dropped 3; count of bases not matched to a gene: 5. The CDR3 consists of 15 residues. Germline V lookup: CDR1 SGHNT, CDR2 YENEEA. CDR3 amino acids: CASSRGTGGYYEQYF. Here the CDR3 DNA reads TGTGCCAGCAGCCGAGGGACAGGGGGCTACTACGAGCAGTACTTC.

The chain couples TRBV15 to TRBJ1-2, with a tentative D call TRBD1 (5 bases). CDR1 LNHNV and CDR2 YYDKDF come from the germline V gene (reference sequence). The CDR3 has 13 residues. V was shortened by 5 bases and J by 2 bases, with 9 bases between the two germline ends. CDR3 amino acids: CATSPGGNYGYTF. CDR3 in DNA: TGTGCCACCAGCCCGGGGGGAAACTATGGCTACACCTTC.

The chain uses TRBV19 and TRBJ1-6; TRBD1 matches 7 bases. The germline V gene encodes CDR1 LNHDA and CDR2 SQIVND (reference sequence). The CDR3 length is 15 residues. V gave up 5 bases and J gave up 6 bases; unmatched junction bases: 7. CDR3 bases: TGTGCCAGTAGTCCCGGGACAGCAATTAATTCACCCCTCCACTTT. Translated, it gives CASSPGTAINSPLHF. Drawing the rest from reference TRBV19 and TRBJ1-6, the complete variable domain is DGGITQSPKYLFRKEGQNVTLSCEQNLNHDAMYWYRQDPGQGLRLIYYSQIVNDFQKGDIAEGYSVSREKKESFPLTVTSAQKNPTAFYLCASSPGTAINSPLHFGNGTRLTVT.

V is TRBV4-3 and J is TRBJ2-2; no definite D call. The germline V gene encodes CDR1 LGHNA and CDR2 YSLEER. Deletions cut 0 bases from V and 6 bases from J, with 29 bases between. The CDR3 contains 21 residues. In nucleotides, the CDR3 is TGCGCCAGCAGCCAAGACACGTACGAACCGACTTCACCGCCCCTGTCCGGGGAGCTGTTTTTT. This sequence encodes CASSQDTYEPTSPPLSGELFF.

The V gene is TRBV6-4, the J gene TRBJ1-1, with D perhaps matching TRBD1 (5 bases). Per germline, CDR1 MRHNA and CDR2 SNTAGT. The V end was cut by 4 bases, the J end by 3 bases, with 9 bases between. The CDR3 spans 13 residues. The CDR3 protein is CASSGRADTEAFF. As DNA, the CDR3 is TGTGCCAGCAGTGGCAGGGCCGACACTGAAGCTTTCTTT.

This rearrangement joins TRBV5-1 to TRBJ2-1; the match to TRBD2 covers 7 bases. The trim removed 4 bases at V and 3 bases at J, leaving 4 bases unmatched. Germline assignment: CDR1 SGHRS and CDR2 YFSETQ. CDR3 size: 14 residues. The CDR3 DNA sequence: TGCGCCAGCAGCCTAGCGGACCTCTACAATGAGCAGTTCTTC. It is translated as CASSLADLYNEQFF.

The rearrangement links TRBV7-2 to TRBJ2-2, with TRBD2 identical over 10 bases. The CDR3 is 16 amino acids. The J segment lost 2 bases and the V segment lost 5 bases, leaving 5 bases of the junction unmatched. CDR1 and CDR2 (germline): SGHTA, FQGNSA. The chain's CDR3 is CASSPKRGGNTGELFF. The DNA for the CDR3 is TGTGCCAGCAGCCCGAAGCGGGGGGGCAACACCGGGGAGCTGTTTTTT.

The gene calls are TRBV6-5 and TRBJ2-1; 12 nucleotides align to TRBD2. Germline trimming cut 10 bases from V and 9 bases from J; bases unmatched to any gene: 4. The germline V gene has CDR1 MNHEY and CDR2 SVGAGI. CDR3 length: 12 residues. The DNA of the CDR3 is TGTGCCACTAGCGGGGGGGCGGGTGAGCAGTTCTTC. It translates to CATSGGAGEQFF.

The chain recombines TRBV25-1 with TRBJ2-1; TRBD2 agrees at 13 bases. The CDR3 is 16 amino acids. J was trimmed by 5 bases and V by 4 bases; bases with no gene match: 5. CDR1 and CDR2 from the germline V gene are MGHDK and SYGVNS. The CDR3 spells CASSASLAGGDNEQFF. CDR3 DNA: TGTGCCAGCAGTGCCTCACTAGCGGGGGGGGACAATGAGCAGTTCTTC.

J is TRBJ2-2 and V is TRBV25-1, with 11 bases matching TRBD2. Looked up from germline, CDR1 is MGHDK and CDR2 is SYGVNS. Trimming removed 4 bases from V and 2 bases from J; junction bases left unmatched: 6. The CDR3 length is 17 residues. The CDR3 sequence is CASSGPGLAANTGELFF. The CDR3 DNA sequence: TGTGCCAGCAGTGGGCCGGGACTAGCGGCCAACACCGGGGAGCTGTTTTTT.

The rearrangement joins TRBV7-9 to TRBJ2-7; TRBD1 agrees at 7 bases. CDR3 length equals 15 residues. Unmatched junction bases numbered 10, after V lost 5 bases and J lost 3 bases. The germline V gene encodes CDR1 SEHNR and CDR2 FQNEAQ (reference sequence). The CDR3 sequence is CASSPRDRRGYEQYF. Here the CDR3 DNA reads TGTGCCAGCAGCCCACGGGACAGAAGGGGCTACGAGCAGTACTTC.